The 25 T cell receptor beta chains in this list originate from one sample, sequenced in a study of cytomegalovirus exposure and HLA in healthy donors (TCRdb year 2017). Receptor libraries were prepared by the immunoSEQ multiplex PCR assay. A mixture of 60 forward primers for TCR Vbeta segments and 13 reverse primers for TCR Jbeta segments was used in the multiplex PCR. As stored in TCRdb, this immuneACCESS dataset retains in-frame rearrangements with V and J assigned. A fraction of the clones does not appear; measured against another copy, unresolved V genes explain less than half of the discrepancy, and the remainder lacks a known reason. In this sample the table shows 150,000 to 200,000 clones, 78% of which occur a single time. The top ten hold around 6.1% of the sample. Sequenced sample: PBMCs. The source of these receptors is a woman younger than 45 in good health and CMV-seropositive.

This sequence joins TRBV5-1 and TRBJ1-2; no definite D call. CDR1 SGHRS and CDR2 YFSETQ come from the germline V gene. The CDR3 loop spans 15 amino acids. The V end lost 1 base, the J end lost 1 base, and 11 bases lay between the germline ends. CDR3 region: CASSLSGRDNYGYTF. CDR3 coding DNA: TGCGCCAGCAGCTTGAGCGGCAGAGATAACTATGGCTACACCTTC.

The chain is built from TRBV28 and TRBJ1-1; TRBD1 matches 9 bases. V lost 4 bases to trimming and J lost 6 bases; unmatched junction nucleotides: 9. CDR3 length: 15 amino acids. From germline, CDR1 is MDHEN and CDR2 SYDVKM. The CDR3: CASSWGRTGAPEAFF. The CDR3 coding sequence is TGTGCCAGCAGTTGGGGCCGGACAGGGGCCCCTGAAGCTTTCTTT.

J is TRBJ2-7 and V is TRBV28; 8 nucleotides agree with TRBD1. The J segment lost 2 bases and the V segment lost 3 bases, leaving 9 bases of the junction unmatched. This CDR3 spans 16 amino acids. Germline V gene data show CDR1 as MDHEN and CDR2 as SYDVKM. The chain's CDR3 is CASSFAVGTGTYEQYF. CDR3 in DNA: TGTGCCAGCAGTTTTGCGGTGGGGACAGGTACCTACGAGCAGTACTTC. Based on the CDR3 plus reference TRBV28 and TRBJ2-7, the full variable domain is DVKVTQSSRYLVKRTGEKVFLECVQDMDHENMFWYRQDPGLGLRLIYFSYDVKMKEKGDIPEGYSVSREKKERFSLILESASTNQTSMYLCASSFAVGTGTYEQYFGPGTRLTVT.

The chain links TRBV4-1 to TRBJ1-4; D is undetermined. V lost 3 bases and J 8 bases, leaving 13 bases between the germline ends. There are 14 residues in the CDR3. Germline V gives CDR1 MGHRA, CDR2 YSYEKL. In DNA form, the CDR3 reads TGCGCCAGCAGCCACTTCGCAGGCGGGGAAAAACTGTTTTTT. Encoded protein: CASSHFAGGEKLFF.

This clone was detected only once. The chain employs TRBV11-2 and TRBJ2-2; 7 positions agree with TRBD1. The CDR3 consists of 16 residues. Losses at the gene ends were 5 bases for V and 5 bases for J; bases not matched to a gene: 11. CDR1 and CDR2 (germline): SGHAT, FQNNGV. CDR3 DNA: TGTGCCAGCAGCCCACTCACAGGGGAGAGAACCGGGGAGCTGTTTTTT. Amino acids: CASSPLTGERTGELFF.

CDR3 nucleotides: TGTGCCAGCAGTTTCGACAGGGGAGGTCAGCCCCAGCATTTT. It yields the protein CASSFDRGGQPQHF. The rearrangement links TRBV27 to TRBJ1-5, with TRBD1 matching 8 bases. Looked up from germline, CDR1 is MNHEY and CDR2 is SMNVEV (reference sequence). Trimming removed 3 bases from V and 6 bases from J; junction bases left unmatched: 4. The CDR3 is made up of 14 amino acids.

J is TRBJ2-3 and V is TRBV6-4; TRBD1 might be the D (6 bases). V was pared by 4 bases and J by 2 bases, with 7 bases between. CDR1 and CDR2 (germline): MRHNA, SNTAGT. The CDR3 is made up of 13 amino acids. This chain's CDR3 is CASSGTATDTQYF. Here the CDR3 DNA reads TGTGCCAGCAGTGGGACAGCCACAGATACGCAGTATTTT.

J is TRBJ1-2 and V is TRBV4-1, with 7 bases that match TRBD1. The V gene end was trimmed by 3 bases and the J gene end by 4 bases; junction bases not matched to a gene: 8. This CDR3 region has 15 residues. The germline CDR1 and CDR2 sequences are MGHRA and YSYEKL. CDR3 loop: CASSQGLTGIYGYTF. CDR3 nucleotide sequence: TGCGCCAGCAGCCAGGGTCTGACAGGGATCTATGGCTACACCTTC.

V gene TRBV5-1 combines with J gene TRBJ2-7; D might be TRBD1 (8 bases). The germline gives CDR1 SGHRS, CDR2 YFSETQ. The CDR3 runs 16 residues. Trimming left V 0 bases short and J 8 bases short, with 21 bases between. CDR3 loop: CASSLAGTGGEGKQYF. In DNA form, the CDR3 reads TGCGCCAGCAGCTTGGCCGGGACAGGTGGGGAGGGGAAGCAGTACTTC.

CDR3 protein: CASSSGQSSTGELFF. The CDR3 nucleotides are TGTGCCAGCAGTTCTGGACAGTCGAGCACCGGGGAGCTGTTTTTT. The chain carries TRBV2 and TRBJ2-2; tentatively, D is TRBD1 (6 bases). The V gene's germline CDR1 is SNHLY and CDR2 FYNNEI. The CDR3 length is 15 residues. V dropped 5 bases and J dropped 4 bases, with 14 bases sitting between them. Full variable domain (outside the CDR3, taken from reference TRBV2 and TRBJ2-2): EPEVTQTPSHQVTQMGQEVILRCVPISNHLYFYWYRQILGQKVEFLVSFYNNEISEKSEIFDDQFSVERPDGSNFTLKIRSTKLEDSAMYFCASSSGQSSTGELFFGEGSRLTVL.

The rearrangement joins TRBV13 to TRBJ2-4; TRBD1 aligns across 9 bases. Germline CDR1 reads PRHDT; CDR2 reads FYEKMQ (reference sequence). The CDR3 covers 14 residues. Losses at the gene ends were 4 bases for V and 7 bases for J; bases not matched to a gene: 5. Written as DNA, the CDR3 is TGTGCCAGCAGCTATCGGACAGGGGAGAACATTCAGTACTTC. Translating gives CASSYRTGENIQYF.

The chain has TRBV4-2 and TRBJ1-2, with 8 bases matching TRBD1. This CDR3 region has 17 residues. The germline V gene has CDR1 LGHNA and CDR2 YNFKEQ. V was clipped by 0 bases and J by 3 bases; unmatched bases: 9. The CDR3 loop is CASSQETGVNDHYGYTF. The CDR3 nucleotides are TGTGCCAGCAGCCAAGAGACAGGGGTCAACGACCACTATGGCTACACCTTC.

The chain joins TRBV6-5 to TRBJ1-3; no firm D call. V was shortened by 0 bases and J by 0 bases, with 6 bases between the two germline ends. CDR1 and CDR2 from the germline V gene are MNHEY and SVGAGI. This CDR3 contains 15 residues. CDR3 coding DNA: TGTGCCAGCAGTTACTCAGCTCTCTCTGGAAACACCATATATTTT. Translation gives CASSYSALSGNTIYF.

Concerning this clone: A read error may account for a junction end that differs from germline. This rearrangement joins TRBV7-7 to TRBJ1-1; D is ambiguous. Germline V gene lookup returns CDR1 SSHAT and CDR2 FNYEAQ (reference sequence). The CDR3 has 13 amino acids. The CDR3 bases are TGTGCTAGCAGCTTAAAAGAGGGAAGGAAAGCTTTCTTT. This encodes CASSLKEGRKAFF.

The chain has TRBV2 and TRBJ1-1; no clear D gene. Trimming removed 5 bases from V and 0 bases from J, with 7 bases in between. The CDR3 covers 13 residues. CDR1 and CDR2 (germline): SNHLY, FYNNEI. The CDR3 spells CASSTDLNTEAFF. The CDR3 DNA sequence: TGTGCCAGCAGTACAGATTTGAACACTGAAGCTTTCTTT.

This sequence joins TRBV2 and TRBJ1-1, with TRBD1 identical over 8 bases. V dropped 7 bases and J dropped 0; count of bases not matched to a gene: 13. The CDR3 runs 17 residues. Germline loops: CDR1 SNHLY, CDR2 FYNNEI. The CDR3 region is CASKGGQETGVNTEAFF. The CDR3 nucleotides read TGTGCCAGCAAGGGGGGTCAGGAGACAGGGGTGAACACTGAAGCTTTCTTT.

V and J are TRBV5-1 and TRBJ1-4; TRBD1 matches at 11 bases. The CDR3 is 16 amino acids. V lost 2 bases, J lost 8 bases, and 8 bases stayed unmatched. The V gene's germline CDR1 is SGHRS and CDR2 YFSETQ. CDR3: CASSLYPGTGGEKLFF. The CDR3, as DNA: TGCGCCAGCAGCTTATACCCCGGGACAGGGGGAGAAAAACTGTTTTTT.

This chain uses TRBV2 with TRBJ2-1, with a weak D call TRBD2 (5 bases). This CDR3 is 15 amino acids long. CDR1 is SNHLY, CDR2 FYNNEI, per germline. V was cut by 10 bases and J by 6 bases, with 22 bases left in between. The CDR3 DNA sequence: TGTGCCACCACGGCCTTATCTGCGGGCTTCAATGAGCAGTTCTTC. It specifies CATTALSAGFNEQFF.

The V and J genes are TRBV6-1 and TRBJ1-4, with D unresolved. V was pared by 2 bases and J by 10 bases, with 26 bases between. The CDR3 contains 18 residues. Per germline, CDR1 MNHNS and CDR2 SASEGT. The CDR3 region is CASSEILRGVGIFGKLFF. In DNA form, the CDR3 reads TGTGCCAGCAGTGAAATTCTTCGGGGTGTAGGAATTTTCGGAAAACTGTTTTTT.

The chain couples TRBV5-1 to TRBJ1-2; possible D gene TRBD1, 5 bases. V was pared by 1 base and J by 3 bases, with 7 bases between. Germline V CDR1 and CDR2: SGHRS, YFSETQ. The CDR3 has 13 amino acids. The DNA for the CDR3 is TGCGCCAGCAGCTTGACAGGAGACTATGGCTACACCTTC. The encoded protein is CASSLTGDYGYTF.

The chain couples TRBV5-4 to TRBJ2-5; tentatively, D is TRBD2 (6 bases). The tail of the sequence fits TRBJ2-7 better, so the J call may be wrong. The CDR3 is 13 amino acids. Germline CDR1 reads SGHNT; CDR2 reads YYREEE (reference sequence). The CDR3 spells CASRRRESYEQYF. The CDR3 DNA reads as TGTGCCAGCAGGCGGAGGGAATCCTACGAGCAGTACTTC.

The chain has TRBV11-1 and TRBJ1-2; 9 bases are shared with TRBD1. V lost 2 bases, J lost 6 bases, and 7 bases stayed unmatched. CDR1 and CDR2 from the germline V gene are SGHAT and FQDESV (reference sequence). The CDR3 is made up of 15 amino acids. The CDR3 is CASSLRTGAIDGYTF. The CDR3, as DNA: TGTGCCAGCAGCTTAAGGACAGGGGCCATCGATGGCTACACCTTC. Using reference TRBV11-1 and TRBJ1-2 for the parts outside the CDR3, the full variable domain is EAEVAQSPRYKITEKSQAVAFWCDPISGHATLYWYRQILGQGPELLVQFQDESVVDDSQLPKDRFSAERLKGVDSTLKIQPAELGDSAMYLCASSLRTGAIDGYTFGSGTRLTVV.

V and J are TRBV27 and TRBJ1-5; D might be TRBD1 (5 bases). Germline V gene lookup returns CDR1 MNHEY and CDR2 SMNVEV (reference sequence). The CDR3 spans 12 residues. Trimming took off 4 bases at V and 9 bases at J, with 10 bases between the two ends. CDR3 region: CASSYTGGPQHF. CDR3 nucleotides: TGTGCCAGCAGTTACACGGGGGGGCCCCAGCATTTT.

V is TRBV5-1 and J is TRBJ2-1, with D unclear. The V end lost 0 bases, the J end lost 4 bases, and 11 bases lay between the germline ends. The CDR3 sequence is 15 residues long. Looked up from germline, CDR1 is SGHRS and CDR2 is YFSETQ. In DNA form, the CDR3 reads TGCGCCAGCAGCTTGGATCCATCAGATTACAATGAGCAGTTCTTC. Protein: CASSLDPSDYNEQFF.

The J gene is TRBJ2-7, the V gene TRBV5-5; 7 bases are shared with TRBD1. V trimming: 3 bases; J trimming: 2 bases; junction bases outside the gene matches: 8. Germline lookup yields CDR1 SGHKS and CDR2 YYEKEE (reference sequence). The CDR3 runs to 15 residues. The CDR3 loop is CASSWETGPAYEQYF. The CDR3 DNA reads TGTGCCAGCAGCTGGGAGACAGGGCCAGCCTACGAGCAGTACTTC.